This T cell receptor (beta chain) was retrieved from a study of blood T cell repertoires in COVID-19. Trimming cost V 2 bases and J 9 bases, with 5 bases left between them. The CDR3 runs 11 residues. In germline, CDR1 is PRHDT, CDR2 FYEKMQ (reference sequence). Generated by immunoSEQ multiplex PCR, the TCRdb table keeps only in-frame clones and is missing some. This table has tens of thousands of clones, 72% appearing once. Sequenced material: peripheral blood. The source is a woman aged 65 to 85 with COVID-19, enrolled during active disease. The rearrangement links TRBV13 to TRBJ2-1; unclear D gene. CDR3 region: CASSLRVEQFF. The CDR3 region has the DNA TGTGCCAGCAGCTTACGGGTTGAGCAGTTCTTC.